Below, 9 T cell receptor beta chains from the same sample are listed, as sequenced in a study of CD8+CD57+ T cells in acquired aplastic anemia. Only patients with CD8+CD57+ cell expansion on flow cytometry were chosen for sequencing. Genomic DNA constituted the template upon which TCR beta VDJ and CDR3 profiling was performed. TCRdb reprocessed the reads via MiXCR and lists one record per CDR3 protein. The repertoire has about 200,000 distinct CDR3 sequences, almost 50% of them found once; the top ten carry 20%. The sequencing input was sorted CD4+, CD8+, or CD8+CD57+ T cells (not recorded which) from PBMCs. These receptors all come from a human donor with aplastic anemia.

This clonotype was seen repeatedly, ten times or more. The CDR3 is CASSATGGGTEAFF. CDR3 DNA: TGTGCCAGCAGCGCGACTGGCGGGGGCACTGAAGCTTTCTTT. The chain recombines TRBV7-9 with TRBJ1-1, with D possibly matching TRBD1 (5 bases). Germline CDR1 SEHNR, CDR2 FQNEAQ (reference sequence). The V and J ends lost 5 bases and 4 bases respectively, with 14 bases between them. This CDR3 is 14 amino acids long.

A note on this clonotype: A read error may be the cause here, since a much bigger clone is one base away. The CDR3 carries no conserved terminal phenylalanine or tryptophan, so it likely arises from a read error. The gene calls are TRBV7-9 and TRBJ1-5; no clear D. V lost 3 bases and J lost 11, with 20 bases in between. The CDR3 is 15 residues long. From germline, CDR1 is SEHNR and CDR2 FQNEAQ (reference sequence). CDR3 bases: TGTGCCAGCAGCTTGGGAAGGGAAGGAGGAAAGGCCCAGCATCTT. Its translation is CASSLGREGGKAQHL.

This clonotype showed up many times. The J gene is TRBJ1-6, the V gene TRBV19; 8 bases map to TRBD1. The CDR3 extends over 15 amino acids. V lost 5 bases to trimming and J lost 5 bases; unmatched junction nucleotides: 5. CDR1 is LNHDA and CDR2 is SQIVND in the germline V gene (reference sequence). CDR3 region: CASSQQGGDNSPLHF. DNA for the CDR3: TGTGCCAGTAGTCAACAGGGGGGGGATAATTCACCCCTCCACTTT.

On this clonotype itself: At one end the junction does not follow the germline gene, possibly because of a read error. V and J are TRBV5-1 and TRBJ2-7; tentatively, D is TRBD1 (5 bases). The CDR3 sequence is 15 residues long. From germline, CDR1 is SGHRS and CDR2 YFSETQ. CDR3 amino acids: CASNLASQGEDEQYF. For the CDR3, the DNA is TGCGCCAGCAACTTGGCCAGTCAGGGTGAGGATGAGCAGTACTTC.

This clonotype was picked up many times. The chain recombines TRBV19 with TRBJ1-5; 8 positions match TRBD1. The CDR3 is 15 residues long. After removal of 6 bases from V and 3 bases from J, the junction contained 7 bases not matched to a gene. Germline loops: CDR1 LNHDA, CDR2 SQIVND (reference sequence). The DNA for the CDR3 is TGTGCCAGTAGCAGGACAGGGTTGGACAATCAGCCCCAGCATTTT. It yields the protein CASSRTGLDNQPQHF.

The chain carries TRBV29-1 and TRBJ2-1; TRBD1 matches at 8 bases. From germline, CDR1 is SQVTM and CDR2 ANQGSEA. J was trimmed by 4 bases and V by 5 bases; bases with no gene match: 7. This CDR3 is built from 14 residues. In DNA form, the CDR3 reads TGCAGCGTTACTAGGACAGGGAGATACAATGAGCAGTTCTTC. Translated: CSVTRTGRYNEQFF.

This clonotype came up many times. This chain joins TRBV5-1 and TRBJ1-1; D might be TRBD1 (6 bases). Looked up from germline, CDR1 is SGHRS and CDR2 is YFSETQ. The CDR3 is 15 amino acids. V lost 0 bases to trimming and J lost 0 bases, with 9 bases between them. CDR3 in DNA: TGCGCCAGCAGCTTGGATGGACAGATGAACACTGAAGCTTTCTTT. It codes for CASSLDGQMNTEAFF.

V and J are TRBV3-1 and TRBJ2-7, with TRBD2 matching over 10 bases. Looked up from germline, CDR1 is LGHDT and CDR2 is YNNKEL (reference sequence). V gave up 0 bases and J gave up 3 bases; unmatched junction bases: 2. This CDR3 spans 15 amino acids. CDR3 sequence: CASSQDIAGGYEQYF. CDR3 nucleotides: TGTGCCAGCAGCCAAGATATAGCGGGGGGCTACGAGCAGTACTTC.

The V call is TRBV4-2, the J call TRBJ1-1; a weak D match, TRBD1 (5 bases). V lost 7 bases and J 4 bases, leaving 13 bases between the germline ends. There are 13 residues in the CDR3. CDR1 is LGHNA and CDR2 is YNFKEQ in the germline V gene. In DNA form, the CDR3 reads TGTGCCAGCAAAACAGGAGGGAGCACTGAAGCTTTCTTT. It encodes CASKTGGSTEAFF.